This T cell receptor beta chain is from a study of beta chain features in type 1 diabetes. The investigators reverse transcribed all of the isolated RNA, so they sequenced expressed TCRB transcripts. Assay used: immunoSEQ multiplex PCR; TCRdb lists only in-frame clones, some missing. Of 900,000 or so clones in the sample, under 20% are singletons; the top ten hold around 0.02%. This CDR3 region has 14 residues. Per the germline V gene, CDR1 is SGHDT and CDR2 is YYEEEE. The V end was cut by 4 bases, the J end by 2 bases, with 11 bases between. Sequencing was done on a sample of naive CD4+ T cells from blood. This sequence originates from a woman younger than 30 in good health. The chain combines TRBV5-6 with TRBJ2-3, with D possibly being TRBD1 or TRBD2 (5 bases each). The CDR3 coding sequence is TGTGCCAGCAGCCCTGGGACGTTCACAGATACGCAGTATTTT. Translation: CASSPGTFTDTQYF.